Below, 17 T cell receptor beta chains from the same sample are listed, as sequenced in a study of response to subunit inactivated influenza vaccine. Each CDR3 protein is one row after TCRdb ran MiXCR on the RT-PCR reads. In the table there are hundreds of thousands of distinct CDR3 sequences, 10% to 12% of which are singletons. Separately, the same data were catalogued under a study of T cells expressing NK-cell markers. As that report states: A 5'RACE template switching approach incorporating UMIs was used to make TCR beta cDNA.

Sequenced material: PBMCs from blood, taken on the day of vaccination. The receptors derive from a man aged 50-60 years who received an inactivated influenza vaccine.

The chain uses TRBV18 and TRBJ2-2, with 7 bases matching TRBD1. Trimming took 1 base from V and 1 from J; bases not matched to a gene: 9. CDR1 and CDR2 from the germline V gene are KGHSH and LQKENI. The CDR3 runs 18 residues. CDR3 nucleotide sequence: TGTGCCAGCTCACCACTCAACTACCCAGGGGGGAACACCGGGGAGCTGTTTTTT. Translation: CASSPLNYPGGNTGELFF.

A few counts support this clonotype. CDR3 residues: CASSLVVGVTEQFF. CDR3 DNA: TGTGCCAGCAGCTTAGTGGTAGGGGTCACTGAGCAGTTCTTC. The chain carries TRBV7-9 and TRBJ2-1; tentative D call: TRBD1 (5 bases). Deletions cut 1 base from V and 9 bases from J, with 13 bases between. Germline values: CDR1 SEHNR, CDR2 FQNEAQ (reference sequence). The CDR3 loop spans 14 amino acids.

This clonotype has a count of ten or more. The V gene is TRBV12-3 or TRBV12-4, the J gene TRBJ2-5; TRBD1 aligns across 7 bases. V shed 3 bases and J 5 bases; nucleotides not matched to a gene: 6. This CDR3 has 14 residues. CDR3 loop: CASSFEGALETQYF. The CDR3, as DNA: TGTGCCAGCAGTTTCGAGGGGGCGTTGGAGACCCAGTACTTC.

This clonotype was recorded at least ten times. The V call is TRBV7-2, the J call TRBJ2-7; D uncertain. V was trimmed by 3 bases and J by 6 bases, leaving 15 bases between them. CDR1 SGHTA and CDR2 FQGNSA come from the germline V gene. CDR3 length: 14 amino acids. DNA of the CDR3: TGTGCCAGCAGCTTTTCAGGAAACGTGGGCGAGCAGTACTTC. Translation: CASSFSGNVGEQYF.

This clonotype occurred a few times. This sequence joins TRBV20-1 and TRBJ2-7, with D possibly TRBD2 on 5 matching bases. V lost 1 base, J lost 5 bases, and 12 bases lay in between. Germline V CDR1 and CDR2: DFQATT, SNEGSKA (reference sequence). The length of the CDR3 is 13 residues. CDR3 loop: CSARGRLGDEQYF. The CDR3 DNA is TGCAGTGCTAGAGGCAGACTGGGAGACGAGCAGTACTTC.

The V call is TRBV9, the J call TRBJ1-1; 8 nucleotides match TRBD1. Germline CDR1 reads SGDLS; CDR2 reads YYNGEE. J lost 7 bases, V lost 2 bases, and 4 bases had no gene match. The CDR3 contains 13 residues. CDR3: CASSVGTGYEAFF. The CDR3, as DNA: TGTGCCAGCAGCGTCGGGACAGGATATGAAGCTTTCTTT.

This clonotype was detected ten times or more. This chain links TRBV6-5 with TRBJ1-1, with a possible D match to TRBD1 (6 bases). The CDR3 totals 14 residues. CDR1 and CDR2 (germline): MNHEY, SVGAGI. V was trimmed by 5 bases and J by 4 bases, leaving 14 bases between them. This CDR3 reads CASSNRGGATEAFF. The CDR3 coding sequence is TGTGCCAGCAGTAATCGAGGGGGGGCCACTGAAGCTTTCTTT.

The chain couples TRBV10-3 to TRBJ2-2; TRBD1 might be the D (6 bases). Germline V gene data show CDR1 as ENHRY and CDR2 as SYGVKD. The CDR3 consists of 16 residues. The V and J ends lost 5 bases and 0 bases respectively, with 13 bases between them. The CDR3 loop is CAISRVGATNTGELFF. The CDR3 DNA is TGTGCCATCAGTCGGGTGGGGGCTACGAACACCGGGGAGCTGTTTTTT.

In its sample, this clonotype was seen a few times. The chain joins TRBV27 to TRBJ2-1; D might be TRBD2 (5 bases). CDR3 size: 16 residues. With 6 bases removed from V and 3 bases from J, the gap between germline ends came to 18 bases. Germline CDR1 reads MNHEY; CDR2 reads SMNVEV (reference sequence). CDR3 nucleotides: TGTGCCAGCAGCGGACTCGAGCGGCAGTACTACAATGAGCAGTTCTTC. Encoded protein: CASSGLERQYYNEQFF.

This clonotype was counted many times. The chain links TRBV5-1 to TRBJ2-3, with 7 nucleotides matching TRBD2. Germline CDR1 and CDR2: SGHRS and YFSETQ. V dropped 3 bases and J dropped 2; count of bases not matched to a gene: 3. CDR3 size: 14 residues. The CDR3 is CASSSRGTTDTQYF. CDR3 bases: TGCGCCAGCAGCTCGCGGGGGACCACAGATACGCAGTATTTT.

This clonotype was observed a few times. This chain connects TRBV20-1 to TRBJ1-2; the match to TRBD1 covers 10 bases. Per germline, CDR1 DFQATT and CDR2 SNEGSKA (reference sequence). The CDR3 loop spans 13 amino acids. V dropped 6 bases and J dropped 8; count of bases not matched to a gene: 9. The CDR3 bases are TGCAGTGCGCACCGACAGGGGGCTCGGGGCTACACCTTC. Its translation: CSAHRQGARGYTF.

This clonotype was seen a few times. The chain recombines TRBV2 with TRBJ1-2; no clear D. V shed 2 bases and J shed 4 bases, with 11 bases lying between them. Germline CDR1 SNHLY, CDR2 FYNNEI. The CDR3 is 14 amino acids. CDR3 nucleotide sequence: TGTGCCAGCAGTGAAAGCGTCCCGGGCTATGGCTACACCTTC. Translated: CASSESVPGYGYTF. Full variable domain (remainder filled in from reference TRBV2 and TRBJ1-2): EPEVTQTPSHQVTQMGQEVILRCVPISNHLYFYWYRQILGQKVEFLVSFYNNEISEKSEIFDDQFSVERPDGSNFTLKIRSTKLEDSAMYFCASSESVPGYGYTFGSGTRLTVV.

A few counts support this clonotype. This chain joins TRBV3-1 and TRBJ2-7, with a possible D match to TRBD2 (6 bases). The CDR3 has 15 residues. The ends were cut back, 0 bases at V and 0 bases at J, with 9 bases in the middle. Germline CDR1 and CDR2: LGHDT and YNNKEL (reference sequence). The CDR3 DNA reads TGTGCCAGCAGCCAAGATCTAGCGAACTCCTACGAGCAGTACTTC. Residues: CASSQDLANSYEQYF.

CDR3: CSARDTGHYGYTF. For the CDR3, the DNA is TGCAGTGCTAGAGATACAGGACACTATGGCTACACCTTC. The chain recombines TRBV20-1 with TRBJ1-2, with D tentatively TRBD1 (5 bases). Germline CDR1 is DFQATT and CDR2 is SNEGSKA (reference sequence). The CDR3 has 13 residues. Trimming took 0 bases from V and 3 from J, leaving 8 bases between them.

V and J are TRBV10-3 and TRBJ1-1; unclear D gene. CDR3 length: 14 amino acids. V lost 6 bases, J lost 0 bases, and 11 bases lay in between. Germline V lookup: CDR1 ENHRY, CDR2 SYGVKD. The CDR3 DNA is TGTGCCATCAGCCAGGAGACGATGAACACTGAAGCTTTCTTT. Its translation is CAISQETMNTEAFF.

The CDR3 nucleotides are TGTGCCACCAAGAGGGGGTCCACAGGGAGCTCCTACGAGCAGTACTTC. It codes for CATKRGSTGSSYEQYF. This sequence joins TRBV28 and TRBJ2-7; tentative D call: TRBD1 (6 bases). This CDR3 contains 16 residues. CDR1 MDHEN and CDR2 SYDVKM come from the germline V gene. The V end lost 10 bases, the J end lost 0 bases, and 22 bases lay between the germline ends.

The chain links TRBV10-2 to TRBJ2-7, with 9 bases lining up with TRBD1. The junction had 14 bases not matched to a gene; V was cut back by 10 bases and J by 7 bases. Germline lookup yields CDR1 WSHSY and CDR2 SAAADI. The CDR3 consists of 14 residues. The CDR3 reads CAITTEQGAGEQYF. CDR3 DNA: TGCGCCATCACCACGGAACAGGGGGCGGGTGAGCAGTACTTC.